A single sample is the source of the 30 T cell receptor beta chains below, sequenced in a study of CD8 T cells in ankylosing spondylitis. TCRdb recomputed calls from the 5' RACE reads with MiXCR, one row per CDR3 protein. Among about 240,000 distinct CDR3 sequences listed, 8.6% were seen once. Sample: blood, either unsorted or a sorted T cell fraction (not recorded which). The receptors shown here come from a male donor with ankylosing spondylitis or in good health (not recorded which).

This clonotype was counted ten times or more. CDR3 region: CASTYGLLAWWDGAKNIQYF. The DNA for the CDR3 is TGTGCCAGCACCTACGGACTCTTAGCGTGGTGGGACGGAGCCAAAAACATTCAGTACTTC. The chain couples TRBV6-2 or TRBV6-3 to TRBJ2-4; tentatively, D is TRBD1 or TRBD2 (5 bases each). CDR1 MNHEY and CDR2 SVGEGT come from the germline V gene. This CDR3 is built from 20 residues. V was shortened by 7 bases and J by 0 bases, with 28 bases between the two germline ends.

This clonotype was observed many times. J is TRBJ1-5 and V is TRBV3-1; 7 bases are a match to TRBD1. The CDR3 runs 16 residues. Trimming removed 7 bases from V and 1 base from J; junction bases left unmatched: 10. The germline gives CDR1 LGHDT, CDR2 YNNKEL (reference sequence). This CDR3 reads CASTRVGGGSNQPQHF. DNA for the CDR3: TGTGCCAGCACCCGTGTAGGAGGGGGCAGCAATCAGCCCCAGCATTTT.

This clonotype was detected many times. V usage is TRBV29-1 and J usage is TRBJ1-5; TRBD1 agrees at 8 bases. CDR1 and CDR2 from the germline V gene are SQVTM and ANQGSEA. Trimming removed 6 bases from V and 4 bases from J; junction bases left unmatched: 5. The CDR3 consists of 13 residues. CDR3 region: CSVGQGLNQPQHF. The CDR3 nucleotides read TGCAGCGTCGGACAGGGTCTGAATCAGCCCCAGCATTTT.

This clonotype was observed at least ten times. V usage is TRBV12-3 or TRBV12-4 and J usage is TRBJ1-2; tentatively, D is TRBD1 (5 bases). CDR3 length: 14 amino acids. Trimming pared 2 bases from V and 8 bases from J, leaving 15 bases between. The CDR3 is CASSLQGTSGGYTF. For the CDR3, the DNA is TGTGCCAGCAGTTTACAGGGAACCTCTGGAGGCTACACCTTC.

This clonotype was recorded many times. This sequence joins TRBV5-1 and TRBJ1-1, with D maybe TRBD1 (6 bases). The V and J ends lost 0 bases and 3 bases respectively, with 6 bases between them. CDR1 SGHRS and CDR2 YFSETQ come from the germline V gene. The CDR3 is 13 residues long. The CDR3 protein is CASSLGTDTEAFF. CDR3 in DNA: TGCGCCAGCAGCTTGGGGACAGACACTGAAGCTTTCTTT.

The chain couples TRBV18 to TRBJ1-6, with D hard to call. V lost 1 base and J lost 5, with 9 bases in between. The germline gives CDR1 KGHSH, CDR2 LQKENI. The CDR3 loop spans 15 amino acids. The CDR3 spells CASSPQGPDNSPLHF. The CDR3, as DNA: TGTGCCAGCTCACCACAGGGCCCTGATAATTCACCCCTCCACTTT.

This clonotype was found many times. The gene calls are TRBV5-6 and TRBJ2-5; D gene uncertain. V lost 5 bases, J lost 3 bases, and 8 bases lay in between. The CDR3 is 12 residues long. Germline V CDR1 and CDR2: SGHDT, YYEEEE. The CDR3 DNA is TGTGCCAGCAGTTTAGGGAAAGAGACCCAGTACTTC. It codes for CASSLGKETQYF.

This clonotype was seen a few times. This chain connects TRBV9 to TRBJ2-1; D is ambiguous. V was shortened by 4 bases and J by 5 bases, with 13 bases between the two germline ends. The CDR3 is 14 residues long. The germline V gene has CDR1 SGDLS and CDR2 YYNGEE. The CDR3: CASSLITTHNEQFF. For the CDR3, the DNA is TGTGCCAGCAGCCTTATCACCACACACAATGAGCAGTTCTTC.

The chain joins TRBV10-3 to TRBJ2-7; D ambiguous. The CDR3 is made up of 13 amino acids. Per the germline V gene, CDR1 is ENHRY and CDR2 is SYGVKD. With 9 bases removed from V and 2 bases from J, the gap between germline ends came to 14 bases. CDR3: CAMGLGGAYEQYF. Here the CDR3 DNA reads TGTGCCATGGGGTTGGGCGGAGCCTACGAGCAGTACTTC.

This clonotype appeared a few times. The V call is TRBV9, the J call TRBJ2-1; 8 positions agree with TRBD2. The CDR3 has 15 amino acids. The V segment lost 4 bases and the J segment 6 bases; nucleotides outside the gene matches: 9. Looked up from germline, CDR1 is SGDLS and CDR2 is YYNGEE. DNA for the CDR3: TGTGCCAGCAGCACTCAGGCAGCGGGAGTCAATGAGCAGTTCTTC. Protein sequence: CASSTQAAGVNEQFF.

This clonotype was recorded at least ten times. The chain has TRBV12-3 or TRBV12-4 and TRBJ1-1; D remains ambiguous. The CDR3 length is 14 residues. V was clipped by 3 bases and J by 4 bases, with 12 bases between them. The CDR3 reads CASSFQLLGTEAFF. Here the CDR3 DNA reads TGTGCCAGCAGTTTCCAACTCCTCGGCACTGAAGCTTTCTTT.

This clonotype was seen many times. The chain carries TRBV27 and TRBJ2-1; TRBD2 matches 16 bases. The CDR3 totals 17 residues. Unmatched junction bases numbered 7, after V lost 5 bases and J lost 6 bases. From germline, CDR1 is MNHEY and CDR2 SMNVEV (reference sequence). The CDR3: CASSLLGLAGGVNEQFF. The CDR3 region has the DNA TGTGCCAGCAGTCTCCTGGGACTAGCGGGAGGGGTCAATGAGCAGTTCTTC.

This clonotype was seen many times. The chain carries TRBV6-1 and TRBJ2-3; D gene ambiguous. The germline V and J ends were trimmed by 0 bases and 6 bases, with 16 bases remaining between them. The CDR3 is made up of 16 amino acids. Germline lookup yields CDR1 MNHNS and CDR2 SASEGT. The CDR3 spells CASSEAPLSGADTQYF. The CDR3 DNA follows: TGTGCCAGCAGTGAAGCGCCCTTGAGTGGCGCCGATACGCAGTATTTT.

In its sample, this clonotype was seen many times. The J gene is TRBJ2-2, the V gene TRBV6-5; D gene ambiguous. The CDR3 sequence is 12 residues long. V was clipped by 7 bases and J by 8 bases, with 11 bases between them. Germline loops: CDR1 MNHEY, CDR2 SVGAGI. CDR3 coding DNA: TGTGCCAGCAAACGGCTAGAAGGGGAGCTGTTTTTT. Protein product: CASKRLEGELFF.

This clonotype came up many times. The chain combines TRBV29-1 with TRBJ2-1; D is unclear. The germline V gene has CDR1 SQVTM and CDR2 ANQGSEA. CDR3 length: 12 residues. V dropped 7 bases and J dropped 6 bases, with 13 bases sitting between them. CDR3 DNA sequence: TGCAGCGGTGGTGAGCCCAGCAATGAGCAGTTCTTC. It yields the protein CSGGEPSNEQFF.

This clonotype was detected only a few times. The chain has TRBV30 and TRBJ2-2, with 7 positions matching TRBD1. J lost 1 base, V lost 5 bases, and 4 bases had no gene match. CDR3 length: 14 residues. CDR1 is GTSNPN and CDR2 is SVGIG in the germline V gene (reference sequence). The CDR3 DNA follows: TGTGCCTGGGTGACAGGGCTGAACACCGGGGAGCTGTTTTTT. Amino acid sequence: CAWVTGLNTGELFF.

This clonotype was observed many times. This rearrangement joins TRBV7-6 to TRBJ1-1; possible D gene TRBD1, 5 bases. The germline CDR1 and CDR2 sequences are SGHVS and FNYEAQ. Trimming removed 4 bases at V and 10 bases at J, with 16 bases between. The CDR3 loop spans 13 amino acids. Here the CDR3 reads CASSSHAGQIAFF. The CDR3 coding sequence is TGTGCCAGCAGCTCCCACGCGGGGCAGATAGCTTTCTTT.

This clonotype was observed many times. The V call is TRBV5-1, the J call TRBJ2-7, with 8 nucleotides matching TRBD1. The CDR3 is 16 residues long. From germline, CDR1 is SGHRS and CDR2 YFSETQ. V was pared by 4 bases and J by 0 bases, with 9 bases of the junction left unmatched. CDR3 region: CASSPTGGRSSYEQYF. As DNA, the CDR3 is TGCGCCAGCAGCCCTACAGGGGGGCGATCCTCCTACGAGCAGTACTTC.

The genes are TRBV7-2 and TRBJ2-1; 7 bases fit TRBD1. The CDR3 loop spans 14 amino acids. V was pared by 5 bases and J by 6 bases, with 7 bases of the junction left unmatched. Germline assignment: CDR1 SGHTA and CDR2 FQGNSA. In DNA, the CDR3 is TGTGCCAGCAGCCGGACAGGTCCATTCAATGAGCAGTTCTTC. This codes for CASSRTGPFNEQFF.

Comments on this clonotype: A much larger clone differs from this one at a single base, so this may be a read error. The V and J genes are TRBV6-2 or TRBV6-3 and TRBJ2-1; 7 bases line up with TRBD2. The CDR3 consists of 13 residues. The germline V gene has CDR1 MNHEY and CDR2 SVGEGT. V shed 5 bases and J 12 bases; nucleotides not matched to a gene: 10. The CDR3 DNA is TGTGCCAGCAGTAACCCTAGCGGACAAGCGCAGTTCTTC. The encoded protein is CASSNPSGQAQFF.

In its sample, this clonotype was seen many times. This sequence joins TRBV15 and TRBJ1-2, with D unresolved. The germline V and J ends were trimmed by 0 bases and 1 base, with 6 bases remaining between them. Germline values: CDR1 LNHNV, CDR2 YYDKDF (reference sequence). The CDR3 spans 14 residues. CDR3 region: CATSRDGFNYGYTF. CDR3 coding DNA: TGTGCCACCAGCAGAGATGGGTTTAACTATGGCTACACCTTC.

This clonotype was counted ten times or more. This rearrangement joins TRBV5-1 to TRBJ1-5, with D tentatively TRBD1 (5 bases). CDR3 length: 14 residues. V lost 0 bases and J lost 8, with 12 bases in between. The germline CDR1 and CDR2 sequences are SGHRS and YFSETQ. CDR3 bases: TGCGCCAGCAGCTTGGGAGGGGCGCGGGAGCCCCAGCATTTT. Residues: CASSLGGAREPQHF.

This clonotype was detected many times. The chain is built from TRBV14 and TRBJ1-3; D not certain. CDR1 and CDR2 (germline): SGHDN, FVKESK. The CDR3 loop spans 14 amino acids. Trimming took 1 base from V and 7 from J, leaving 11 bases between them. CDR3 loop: CASSQVQSRNTIYF. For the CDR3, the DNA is TGTGCCAGCAGCCAAGTTCAGTCGCGGAACACCATATATTTT.

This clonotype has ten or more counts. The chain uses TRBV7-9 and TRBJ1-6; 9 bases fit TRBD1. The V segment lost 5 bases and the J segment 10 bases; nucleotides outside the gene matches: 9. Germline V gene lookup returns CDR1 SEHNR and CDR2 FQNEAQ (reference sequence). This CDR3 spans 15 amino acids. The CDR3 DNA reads TGTGCCAGCAGCACCTCCGGGACAGGGAACTCACCCCTCCACTTT. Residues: CASSTSGTGNSPLHF.

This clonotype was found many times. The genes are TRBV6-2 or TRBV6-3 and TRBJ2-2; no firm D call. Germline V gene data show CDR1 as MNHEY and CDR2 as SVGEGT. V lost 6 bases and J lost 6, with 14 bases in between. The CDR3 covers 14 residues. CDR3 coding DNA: TGTGCCAGCAGCCAAGGGTCGATCTCCGGGGAGCTGTTTTTT. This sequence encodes CASSQGSISGELFF.

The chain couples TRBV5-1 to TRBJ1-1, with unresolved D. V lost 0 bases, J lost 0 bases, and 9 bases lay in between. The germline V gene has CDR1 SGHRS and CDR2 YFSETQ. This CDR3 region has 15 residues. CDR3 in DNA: TGCGCCAGCAGCTTGGACTTCGCCATGAACACTGAAGCTTTCTTT. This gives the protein CASSLDFAMNTEAFF.

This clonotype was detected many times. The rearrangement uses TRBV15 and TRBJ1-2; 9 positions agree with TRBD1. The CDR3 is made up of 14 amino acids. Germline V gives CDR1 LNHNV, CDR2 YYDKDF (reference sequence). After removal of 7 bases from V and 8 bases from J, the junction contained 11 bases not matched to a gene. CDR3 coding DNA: TGTGCCACCACCTTGACCGGGACAGGGTACGGCTACACCTTC. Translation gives CATTLTGTGYGYTF.

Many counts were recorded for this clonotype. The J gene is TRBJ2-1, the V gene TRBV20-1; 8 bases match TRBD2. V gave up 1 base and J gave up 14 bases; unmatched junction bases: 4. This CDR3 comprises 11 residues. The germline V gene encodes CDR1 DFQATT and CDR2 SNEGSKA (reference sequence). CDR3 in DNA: TGCAGTGCTAGAGTACTAGCGGCGGAGTTCTTC. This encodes CSARVLAAEFF.

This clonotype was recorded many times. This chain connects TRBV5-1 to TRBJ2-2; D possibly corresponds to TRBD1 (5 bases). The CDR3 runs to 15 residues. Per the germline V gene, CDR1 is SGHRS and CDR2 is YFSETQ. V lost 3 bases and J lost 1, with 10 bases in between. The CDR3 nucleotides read TGCGCCAGCAGCTCATCGACAGAGAACACCGGGGAGCTGTTTTTT. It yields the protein CASSSSTENTGELFF.

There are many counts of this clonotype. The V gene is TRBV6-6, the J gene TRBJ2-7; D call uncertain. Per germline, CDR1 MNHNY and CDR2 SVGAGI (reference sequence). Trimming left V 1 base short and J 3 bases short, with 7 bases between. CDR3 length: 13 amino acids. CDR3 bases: TGTGCCAGCAGTTACTACAGAGACTACGAGCAGTACTTC. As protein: CASSYYRDYEQYF.